This record covers a single T cell receptor (beta chain). The data were obtained in a study of blood T cell repertoires in COVID-19. In terms of age and location, participants ranged from roughly 18 to 90 years and lived in about 25 US areas. CDR3 size: 14 residues. Germline V gene sequence: CDR1 MNHEY, CDR2 SVGAGI. V was pared by 8 bases and J by 2 bases, with 15 bases between. Here immunoSEQ multiplex PCR was the method, and the copy in TCRdb shows in-frame clones only, minus some. In the table there are 300,000 or so clones, around 92% of which are singletons. The sequence was collected from a woman between 50 and 59 years old who had been exposed to COVID-19. The V gene is TRBV6-5, the J gene TRBJ2-5; D ambiguous. The specimen was PBMCs or T cells enriched from blood (not recorded which). CDR3 nucleotides: TGTGCCAGCTATTCGCGGTCGCAACAAGAGACCCAGTACTTC. Amino acids: CASYSRSQQETQYF.